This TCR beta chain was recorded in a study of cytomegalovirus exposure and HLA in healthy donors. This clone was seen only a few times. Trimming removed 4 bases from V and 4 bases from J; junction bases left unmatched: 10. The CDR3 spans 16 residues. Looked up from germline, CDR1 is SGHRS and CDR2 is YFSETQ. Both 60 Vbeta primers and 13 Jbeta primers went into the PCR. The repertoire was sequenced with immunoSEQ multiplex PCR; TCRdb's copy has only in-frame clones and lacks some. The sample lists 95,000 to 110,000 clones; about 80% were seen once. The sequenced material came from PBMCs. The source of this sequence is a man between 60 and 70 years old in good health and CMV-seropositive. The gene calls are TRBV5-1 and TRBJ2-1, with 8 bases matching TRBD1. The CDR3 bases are TGCGCCAGCAGCACCGGGACAGGTGCGAGATACAATGAGCAGTTCTTC. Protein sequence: CASSTGTGARYNEQFF.